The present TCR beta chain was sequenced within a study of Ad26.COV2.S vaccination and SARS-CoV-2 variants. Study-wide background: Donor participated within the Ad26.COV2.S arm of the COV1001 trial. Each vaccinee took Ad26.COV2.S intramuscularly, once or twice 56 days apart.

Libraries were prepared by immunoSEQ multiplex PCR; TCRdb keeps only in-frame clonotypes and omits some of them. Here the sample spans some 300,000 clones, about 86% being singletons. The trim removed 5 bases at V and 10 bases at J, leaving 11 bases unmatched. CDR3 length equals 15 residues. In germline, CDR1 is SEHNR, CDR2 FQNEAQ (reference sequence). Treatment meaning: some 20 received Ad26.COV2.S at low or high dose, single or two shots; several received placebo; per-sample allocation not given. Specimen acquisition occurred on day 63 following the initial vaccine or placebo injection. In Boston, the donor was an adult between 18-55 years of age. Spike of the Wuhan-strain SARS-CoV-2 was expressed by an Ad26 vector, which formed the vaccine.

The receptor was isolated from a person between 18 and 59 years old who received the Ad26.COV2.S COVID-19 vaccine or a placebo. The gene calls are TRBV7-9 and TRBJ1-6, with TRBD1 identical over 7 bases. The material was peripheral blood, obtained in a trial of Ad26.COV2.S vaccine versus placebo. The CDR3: CASSPTGVDRSPLHF. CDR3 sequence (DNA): TGTGCCAGCAGCCCCACAGGGGTTGATCGCTCACCCCTCCACTTT. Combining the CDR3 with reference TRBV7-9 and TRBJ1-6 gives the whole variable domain DTGVSQNPRHKITKRGQNVTFRCDPISEHNRLYWYRQTLGQGPEFLTYFQNEAQLEKSRLLSDRFSAERPKGSFSTLEIQRTEQGDSAMYLCASSPTGVDRSPLHFGNGTRLTVT.